This T cell receptor beta chain was profiled in a study of T cell responses to AZD1222 COVID-19 vaccine. Study conclusions and caveats: Unmutated variant regions are reportedly the target of nearly half of TCRs that are spike-specific. Researchers report vaccine-associated CD4 TCRs spanning spike, with dominance at 160-218 and 743-854. Recipients of AZD1222 seropositive at baseline numbered only six or seven.

Only in-frame clones appear in the TCRdb table, and some are missing; sequencing was by immunoSEQ multiplex PCR. Seen here are roughly 200,000 clones, around 94% observed once, and the top ten hold over 1.5%. A remark on this clone: Its matching antigen is unknown.

CDR3 length: 15 residues. Trimming shortened V by 7 bases and J by 2 bases, and 15 bases separated the two germline ends. Looked up from germline, CDR1 is LNHDA and CDR2 is SQIVND (reference sequence). V usage is TRBV19 and J usage is TRBJ1-5, with TRBD1 as a possible D gene (5 bases). The TCR sequence derives from an adult who received the MenACWY meningococcal vaccine as a control. The starting material was peripheral blood, obtained 28 days after the second dose of the MenACWY control vaccine. The DNA for the CDR3 is TGTGCCAGTACATCCTACAGGTTAGGCAATCAGCCCCAGCATTTT. Translating it yields CASTSYRLGNQPQHF. Full variable domain (missing parts from reference TRBV19 and TRBJ1-5): DGGITQSPKYLFRKEGQNVTLSCEQNLNHDAMYWYRQDPGQGLRLIYYSQIVNDFQKGDIAEGYSVSREKKESFPLTVTSAQKNPTAFYLCASTSYRLGNQPQHFGDGTRLSIL.